Below, 27 T cell receptor beta chains from the same sample are listed, as sequenced in a study of cytomegalovirus exposure and HLA in healthy donors. The primer mix had 60 Vbeta and 13 Jbeta primers. The table came from immunoSEQ multiplex PCR; TCRdb's copy has only in-frame clones and leaves some out. The table includes fewer than 200,000 clones, roughly 80% detected once. What was sequenced was PBMCs. The source of these receptors is a female donor in good health and CMV-seronegative.

The chain recombines TRBV28 with TRBJ1-2; D uncertain. The V end lost 6 bases, the J end lost 4 bases, and 15 bases lay between the germline ends. The CDR3 spans 14 residues. Germline CDR1 MDHEN, CDR2 SYDVKM. Written as DNA, the CDR3 is TGTGCCAGCAGCGGGTTAGCCCCCCTCTATGGCTACACCTTC. Protein: CASSGLAPLYGYTF.

V and J are TRBV30 and TRBJ1-2; 7 bases are a match to TRBD1. This CDR3 region has 12 residues. V lost 3 bases and J lost 8; bases outside the gene matches: 6. From germline, CDR1 is GTSNPN and CDR2 SVGIG (reference sequence). This chain's CDR3 is CAWSRQGSGYTF. The CDR3 DNA sequence: TGTGCCTGGAGCAGACAGGGAAGCGGCTACACCTTC.

DNA of the CDR3: TGTGCCAGCAGCCTTGGGGGGGCGGATACGCAGTATTTT. Its translation is CASSLGGADTQYF. This chain uses TRBV7-9 with TRBJ2-3; D may be TRBD2 (7 bases). The V gene's germline CDR1 is SEHNR and CDR2 FQNEAQ (reference sequence). This CDR3 has 13 amino acids. With 5 bases removed from V and 6 bases from J, the gap between germline ends came to 12 bases.

Only a few counts were recorded for this clone. V usage is TRBV28 and J usage is TRBJ2-7; D call uncertain. V was pared by 5 bases and J by 3 bases, with 14 bases between. The CDR3 extends over 14 amino acids. Germline V gene sequence: CDR1 MDHEN, CDR2 SYDVKM. CDR3 in amino acids: CASSDLFESYEQYF. CDR3 DNA sequence: TGTGCCAGCAGTGATCTATTCGAAAGCTACGAGCAGTACTTC.

V usage is TRBV10-2 and J usage is TRBJ2-7, with unresolved D. The V gene lost 2 bases and the J gene lost 1 base, with 9 bases spanning the gap. The CDR3 is made up of 14 amino acids. Germline CDR1 and CDR2: WSHSY and SAAADI. The CDR3 bases are TGCGCCAGCAGTGAGGGCTTTGTATCCTACGAGCAGTACTTC. Translated, it gives CASSEGFVSYEQYF.

The chain links TRBV14 to TRBJ2-1; 8 bases line up with TRBD2. This CDR3 comprises 15 residues. V shed 1 base and J 8 bases; nucleotides not matched to a gene: 7. Germline values: CDR1 SGHDN, CDR2 FVKESK. This CDR3 reads CASSQARREDYEQFF. CDR3 nucleotides: TGTGCCAGCAGCCAAGCTCGGCGGGAGGATTATGAGCAGTTCTTC. The variable domain in full, with the rest retrieved from reference TRBV14 and TRBJ2-1, is EAGVTQFPSHSVIEKGQTVTLRCDPISGHDNLYWYRRVMGKEIKFLLHFVKESKQDESGMPNNRFLAERTGGTYSTLKVQPAELEDSGVYFCASSQARREDYEQFFGPGTRLTVL.

This CDR3 is CASSSQRDQPQHF. The DNA of the CDR3 is TGTGCCAGCAGCTCACAACGGGATCAGCCCCAGCATTTT. The chain uses TRBV7-2 and TRBJ1-5; D remains unclear. Trimming took 4 bases from V and 5 from J, leaving 9 bases between them. Looked up from germline, CDR1 is SGHTA and CDR2 is FQGNSA. The CDR3 runs 13 residues.

As DNA, the CDR3 is TGTGCCAGCACCACCATCAGGGTAGCCGGGGAGCTGTTTTTT. Its translation is CASTTIRVAGELFF. The gene calls are TRBV5-8 and TRBJ2-2, with D tentatively TRBD1 (5 bases). Trimming removed 6 bases at V and 6 bases at J, with 15 bases between. Looked up from germline, CDR1 is SGHTS and CDR2 is YDEGEE. The CDR3 spans 14 residues.

The chain combines TRBV7-9 with TRBJ1-1; tentatively, D is TRBD1 (5 bases). CDR3 length: 16 amino acids. CDR1 is SEHNR, CDR2 FQNEAQ, per germline (reference sequence). V shed 5 bases and J shed 6 bases, with 22 bases lying between them. The CDR3 loop reads CASSLSPTSSRAEAFF. The CDR3 DNA sequence: TGTGCCAGCAGCCTCTCTCCTACCTCATCCAGGGCTGAAGCTTTCTTT.

The gene calls are TRBV19 and TRBJ2-5; 7 bases align to TRBD2. This CDR3 has 13 residues. The germline CDR1 and CDR2 sequences are LNHDA and SQIVND (reference sequence). V lost 5 bases to trimming and J lost 6 bases; unmatched junction nucleotides: 6. DNA for the CDR3: TGTGCCAGTAGTTTCGGACTAGACCAGACCCAGTACTTC. This codes for CASSFGLDQTQYF.

This chain links TRBV11-1 with TRBJ1-1; D gene uncertain. The CDR3 extends over 15 amino acids. Germline CDR1 reads SGHAT; CDR2 reads FQDESV (reference sequence). V was clipped by 3 bases and J by 1 base, with 12 bases between them. The CDR3 DNA follows: TGTGCCAGCAGCTTTTTTCCCAGGTCGAACACTGAAGCTTTCTTT. Protein sequence: CASSFFPRSNTEAFF.

The chain combines TRBV28 with TRBJ1-2; D uncertain. CDR3 size: 11 residues. CDR1 MDHEN and CDR2 SYDVKM come from the germline V gene. The V end lost 6 bases, the J end lost 8 bases, and 10 bases lay between the germline ends. The CDR3 sequence: CASSRGGGYTF. CDR3 DNA: TGTGCCAGCAGCCGAGGAGGGGGCTACACCTTC.

The chain couples TRBV5-6 to TRBJ2-3; 7 bases map to TRBD2. With V trimmed by 1 base and J by 4 bases, 18 bases remained unmatched. Germline V gene sequence: CDR1 SGHDT, CDR2 YYEEEE. The CDR3 spans 19 residues. CDR3 region: CASSLSGPRRGGGPDTQYF. CDR3 bases: TGTGCCAGCAGCTTGTCTGGGCCCAGGCGGGGCGGGGGACCAGATACGCAGTATTTT. Full variable domain (rest looked up from reference TRBV5-6 and TRBJ2-3): DAGVTQSPTHLIKTRGQQVTLRCSPKSGHDTVSWYQQALGQGPQFIFQYYEEEERQRGNFPDRFSGHQFPNYSSELNVNALLLGDSALYLCASSLSGPRRGGGPDTQYFGPGTRLTVL.

The chain couples TRBV7-2 to TRBJ1-1, with a weak D call TRBD1 (6 bases). V was shortened by 5 bases and J by 4 bases, with 14 bases between the two germline ends. Germline CDR1 and CDR2: SGHTA and FQGNSA. The CDR3 has 14 residues. The CDR3 reads CASSVRGFGTEAFF. The CDR3 nucleotides are TGTGCCAGCAGCGTCAGGGGTTTTGGCACTGAAGCTTTCTTT.

This rearrangement joins TRBV7-9 to TRBJ2-5; 9 bases map to TRBD2. The CDR3 has 17 amino acids. V lost 5 bases, J lost 5 bases, and 15 bases stayed unmatched. The V gene's germline CDR1 is SEHNR and CDR2 FQNEAQ (reference sequence). The CDR3 region is CASSASPPGLAGETQYF. CDR3 sequence (DNA): TGTGCCAGCAGCGCTTCCCCCCCGGGACTAGCCGGGGAGACCCAGTACTTC. Using reference TRBV7-9 and TRBJ2-5 for the parts outside the CDR3, the full variable domain is DTGVSQNPRHKITKRGQNVTFRCDPISEHNRLYWYRQTLGQGPEFLTYFQNEAQLEKSRLLSDRFSAERPKGSFSTLEIQRTEQGDSAMYLCASSASPPGLAGETQYFGPGTRLLVL.

CDR3 region: CASSERWRGSYEQYF. The DNA of the CDR3 is TGTGCCAGCAGTGAAAGGTGGCGGGGGTCCTACGAGCAGTACTTC. V is TRBV6-1 and J is TRBJ2-7; 7 nucleotides match TRBD2. The V and J ends lost 2 bases and 1 base, in that order; junction bases with no gene match: 5. This CDR3 is built from 15 residues. Germline CDR1 and CDR2: MNHNS and SASEGT.

This clone was picked up one time. The J gene is TRBJ1-6, the V gene TRBV27; 7 bases are shared with TRBD1. Losses at the gene ends were 5 bases for V and 6 bases for J; bases not matched to a gene: 7. Germline V gene lookup returns CDR1 MNHEY and CDR2 SMNVEV (reference sequence). The CDR3 contains 15 residues. CDR3 protein: CASSPDRAGNSPLHF. CDR3 nucleotide sequence: TGTGCCAGCAGTCCTGACAGGGCTGGTAATTCACCCCTCCACTTT.

The rearrangement joins TRBV6-1 to TRBJ2-5; 7 bases line up with TRBD1. Trimming cost V 6 bases and J 2 bases; bases outside gene matches: 6. Germline V CDR1 and CDR2: MNHNS, SASEGT. The CDR3 runs to 14 residues. CDR3 DNA: TGTGCCAGCAGCGAGGGACAGATACAAGAGACCCAGTACTTC. This translates into CASSEGQIQETQYF.

The chain employs TRBV19 and TRBJ1-5, with 7 bases matching TRBD1. V lost 3 bases to trimming and J lost 0 bases; unmatched junction nucleotides: 8. This CDR3 spans 17 amino acids. In germline, CDR1 is LNHDA, CDR2 SQIVND (reference sequence). Here the CDR3 reads CASSIPQGDYSNQPQHF. The CDR3 DNA follows: TGTGCCAGTAGTATCCCCCAGGGGGATTATAGCAATCAGCCCCAGCATTTT. Complete variable domain (other parts from reference TRBV19 and TRBJ1-5): DGGITQSPKYLFRKEGQNVTLSCEQNLNHDAMYWYRQDPGQGLRLIYYSQIVNDFQKGDIAEGYSVSREKKESFPLTVTSAQKNPTAFYLCASSIPQGDYSNQPQHFGDGTRLSIL.

The chain links TRBV6-5 to TRBJ2-3; TRBD2 aligns across 10 bases. The V gene's germline CDR1 is MNHEY and CDR2 SVGAGI. CDR3 size: 14 residues. Germline trimming cut 5 bases from V and 10 bases from J; bases unmatched to any gene: 9. This chain's CDR3 is CASSPRSGRNAQYF. CDR3 bases: TGTGCCAGCAGTCCCCGTAGCGGGAGGAATGCGCAGTATTTT.

The V call is TRBV5-1, the J call TRBJ1-1, with D tentatively TRBD1 (6 bases). The germline CDR1 and CDR2 sequences are SGHRS and YFSETQ. This CDR3 is 14 amino acids long. Trimming took 0 bases from V and 7 from J, leaving 13 bases between them. CDR3 residues: CASSLGHRVDEAFF. The CDR3 bases are TGCGCCAGCAGCTTGGGACACAGGGTTGATGAAGCTTTCTTT.

This clone was counted only a few times. The chain uses TRBV9 and TRBJ1-6, with TRBD1 as a possible D gene (5 bases). From germline, CDR1 is SGDLS and CDR2 YYNGEE. Trimming took off 4 bases at V and 7 bases at J, with 18 bases between the two ends. The CDR3 contains 16 residues. CDR3 in DNA: TGTGCCAGCAGCACCGACCCGAGGGGACTAAATTCACCCCTCCACTTT. It codes for CASSTDPRGLNSPLHF. Full variable domain (rest looked up from reference TRBV9 and TRBJ1-6): DSGVTQTPKHLITATGQRVTLRCSPRSGDLSVYWYQQSLDQGLQFLIQYYNGEERAKGNILERFSAQQFPDLHSELNLSSLELGDSALYFCASSTDPRGLNSPLHFGNGTRLTVT.

This clone was picked up one time. J is TRBJ1-5 and V is TRBV7-2; D not certain. The CDR3 runs to 15 residues. With 0 bases removed from V and 2 bases from J, the gap between germline ends came to 8 bases. In germline, CDR1 is SGHTA, CDR2 FQGNSA. CDR3 protein: CASSLADGGNQPQHF. The DNA of the CDR3 is TGTGCCAGCAGCTTAGCAGACGGAGGCAATCAGCCCCAGCATTTT.

This sequence joins TRBV19 and TRBJ1-4; possible D gene TRBD1, 5 bases. The CDR3 covers 15 residues. Germline loops: CDR1 LNHDA, CDR2 SQIVND (reference sequence). V was clipped by 6 bases and J by 2 bases, with 13 bases between them. This CDR3 is CASRIGGGTNEKLFF. DNA of the CDR3: TGTGCCAGTAGGATCGGGGGAGGGACTAATGAAAAACTGTTTTTT.

The rearrangement joins TRBV9 to TRBJ2-7; 7 positions agree with TRBD1. Germline V CDR1 and CDR2: SGDLS, YYNGEE. The CDR3 is 15 residues long. Trimming cost V 4 bases and J 2 bases; bases outside gene matches: 9. The CDR3 coding sequence is TGTGCCAGCAGCCCCAGGACAGGAACGACCTACGAGCAGTACTTC. It encodes CASSPRTGTTYEQYF.

This clone appeared once. This rearrangement joins TRBV27 to TRBJ1-1; the D gene is possibly TRBD1 (5 bases). Per germline, CDR1 MNHEY and CDR2 SMNVEV (reference sequence). V was trimmed by 3 bases and J by 2 bases, leaving 10 bases between them. This CDR3 spans 14 amino acids. Here the CDR3 reads CASSFRGTNTEAFF. The CDR3 bases are TGTGCCAGCAGTTTTCGGGGGACTAACACTGAAGCTTTCTTT.

The count of this clone is one. This chain joins TRBV14 and TRBJ2-1, with D possibly TRBD2 on 5 matching bases. The V and J ends lost 2 bases and 7 bases respectively, with 18 bases between them. Per germline, CDR1 SGHDN and CDR2 FVKESK. The length of the CDR3 is 16 residues. CDR3 sequence: CASSQRPRALLNEQFF. CDR3 nucleotides: TGTGCCAGCAGCCAAAGGCCGAGGGCCCTTCTGAATGAGCAGTTCTTC. Full variable domain (rest looked up from reference TRBV14 and TRBJ2-1): EAGVTQFPSHSVIEKGQTVTLRCDPISGHDNLYWYRRVMGKEIKFLLHFVKESKQDESGMPNNRFLAERTGGTYSTLKVQPAELEDSGVYFCASSQRPRALLNEQFFGPGTRLTVL.